This entry features one T cell receptor (beta chain) sequence. Its specificity is unknown. The data derive from a study of T cell responses to AZD1222 COVID-19 vaccine. Study-level findings and limits: Donors, mostly white British, included more females; clonal diversity was possibly underestimated.

V dropped 0 bases and J dropped 9; count of bases not matched to a gene: 9. Germline CDR1 reads SGHNT; CDR2 reads YYREEE (reference sequence). The CDR3 consists of 16 residues. Only in-frame clones appear in the TCRdb table, and some are missing; sequencing was by immunoSEQ multiplex PCR. The repertoire includes 90,000 to 110,000 clones, about 90% of them detected once, and approximately 7.6% sits in the top ten. The V and J genes are TRBV5-4 and TRBJ1-2; 12 nucleotides line up with TRBD1. This receptor was taken from an adult in good health. Sequenced here: peripheral blood, sampled on day 0 of AZD1222 vaccination. The CDR3 loop is CASSLGGGTGGFSYTF. In DNA, the CDR3 is TGTGCCAGCAGCTTGGGCGGTGGGACAGGGGGCTTTAGCTACACCTTC.